The clone carrying this TCR beta chain was counted between two and nine times. Its antigen is unidentified. The sample is drawn from a study of T cell repertoires in cytomegalovirus infection. Study overall: Well-studied HLA-B-restricted epitopes and recently identified HLA-C-restricted epitopes of CMV were both used in the study.

Germline V lookup: CDR1 KGHSH, CDR2 LQKENI. This CDR3 contains 14 residues. V lost 6 bases and J lost 6, with 18 bases in between. TCRdb re-analysed the reads in MiXCR, keeping a single row per CDR3 protein. The sample comprises roughly 150,000 distinct CDR3 sequences, roughly 32% of which are singletons, and roughly half rests with the top ten. Study results and caveats: The ex vivo response was dominated by HLA-C-restricted CMV-specific TCR beta clonotypes.

This chain uses TRBV18 with TRBJ2-7, with D perhaps matching TRBD1 (6 bases). The TCR comes from a human donor in good health (CMV status not recorded). Some clones in this sample may be carry-over from other donors' samples. The sample here was CD8+ T cells from cultured PBMCs, taken from culture after CMV antigen stimulation. This CDR3 reads CASSQGQSVFEQYF. The DNA for the CDR3 is TGTGCCAGCTCTCAAGGACAGTCCGTATTCGAGCAGTACTTC.